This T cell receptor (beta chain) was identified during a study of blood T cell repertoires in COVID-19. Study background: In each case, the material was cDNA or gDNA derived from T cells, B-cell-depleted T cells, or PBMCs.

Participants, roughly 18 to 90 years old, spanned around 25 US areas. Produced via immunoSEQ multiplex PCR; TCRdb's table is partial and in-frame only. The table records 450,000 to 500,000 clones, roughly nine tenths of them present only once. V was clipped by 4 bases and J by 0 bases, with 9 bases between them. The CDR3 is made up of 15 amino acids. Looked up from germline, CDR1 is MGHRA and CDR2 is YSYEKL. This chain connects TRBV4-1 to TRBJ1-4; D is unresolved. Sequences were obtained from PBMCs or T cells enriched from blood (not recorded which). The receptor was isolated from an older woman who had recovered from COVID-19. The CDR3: CASSPRVATNEKLFF. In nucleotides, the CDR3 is TGCGCCAGCAGCCCTCGGGTTGCAACTAATGAAAAACTGTTTTTT.